Sequencing of this TCR beta chain was carried out in a study of blood T cell repertoires in COVID-19 (dated by TCRdb to the early 2020s). As for the study more broadly: Samples covering the acute and convalescent phases of COVID-19 were provided by collaborators in the United States, Italy and Spain. The prospective study material was composed of cDNA or gDNA derived from T cells, B-cell-depleted T cells, or PBMCs. The dataset comprised deeply sampled blood TCRbeta repertoires from subjects exposed to, actively infected with, or recovered from COVID-19. The repertoires were made available in a free public database intended to serve as a resource for research on the immune response to SARS-CoV-2. Samples were obtained from the ongoing ImmuneRACE study (first 160 participants) and from some 1,300 subjects provided by 6 global collaborators. The sample metadata nearly always contained a de-identified subject ID, COVID-19 status, age in years and sex. Where HLA class I and class II types were available, the types were taken from metadata supplied by the sample provider, not from assay-based typing.

General findings and caveats noted by the study authors: The amount of clinical and demographic metadata varied by source and participant and was provided uncurated.

In the germline V gene (reference sequence), CDR1 corresponds to DFQATT and CDR2 to SNEGSKA. Taken from cysteine to phenylalanine, the CDR3 has 15 residues. The entry retains the CDR3 DNA only, 45 bases that are in frame from base 1. The V and J ends are trimmed by 5 bases and 1 base, leaving 12 bases between them. Points on this clone: It lacks a known antigen. No qualities accompany the bases; no much larger clone lies one base away.

Collaborating institutions collected whole blood in K2EDTA tubes following their own protocols. For TCRbeta analysis, collaborators shipped samples as frozen whole blood, isolated PBMCs, or DNA extracted from either of those sample types. TCRbeta CDR3 regions were amplified from genomic DNA using the immunoSEQ Assay, a bias-controlled multiplex PCR. The paper's processing steps were these. The number of nucleated cells in each sample was estimated from the amplification of reference gene primers within the assay. To quantify the absolute abundance of each unique TCRbeta CDR3 rearrangement, sequence reads were collapsed and filtered. For each sample, productive Simpson clonality was calculated as the square root of Simpson's diversity index over productive rearrangements. TCRdb holds this immuneACCESS table with in-frame rearrangements only. Some clones are missing; in checked studies, unresolved V genes explain under half, and the rest has no known cause. V and J calls and clone size are given by that table; D and trimming were obtained from the DNA. The sample table contains 45,000 to 50,000 clones; only one count was recorded for about 86% of them. Of the sample, 8.5% to 10% is held by the ten largest clones.

The sequence links TRBV20-1 to TRBJ2-6; a tentative D match to TRBD1 spans 6 bases. The TCR was taken from a human donor in a cohort sampled during active COVID-19. Sequencing used peripheral blood. The CDR3 here reads CSARVDSSGANVLTF. The base sequence is TGCAGTGCTCGTGTGGACAGTTCTGGGGCCAACGTCCTGACTTTC.